The clone carrying this T cell receptor (beta chain) was found once. Its antigen is not identified. Germline assignment: CDR1 SNHLY and CDR2 FYNNEI. V lost 7 bases and J lost 1, with 13 bases in between. CDR3 length: 14 residues. This entry belongs to a study of cytomegalovirus exposure and HLA in healthy donors. Study information: Later analysis reported that the 110 or so validation repertoires shared the platform of the approximately 690 first-cohort repertoires.

Profiling relied on immunoSEQ multiplex PCR, and the TCRdb table lists in-frame clones only, not all of them. The table records nearly 200,000 clones, roughly 88% of them present only once. The study's findings and limits: Among TCR beta chains, those listed as cytomegalovirus-associated numbered roughly 150. The tendency of first-cohort TCR clusters to co-occur in the roughly 120 validation repertoires was identified by a subsequent analysis.

V and J are TRBV2 and TRBJ1-1; D not certain. Material: PBMCs. The TCR comes from a woman between 25 and 40 years old in good health and CMV-seropositive. CDR3 nucleotides: TGTGCCAGCACCCGCGGGAGGGAGAACACTGAAGCTTTCTTT. It translates to CASTRGRENTEAFF.